A single sample is the source of the 4 T cell receptor beta chains below, sequenced in a study of cytomegalovirus exposure and HLA in healthy donors. With 60 Vbeta and 13 Jbeta primers, the PCR was carried out. TCRdb's copy holds only in-frame clones and misses some; the assay was immunoSEQ multiplex PCR. The sample lists roughly 150,000 clones, about 70% occurring once. The sequencing sample was made of PBMCs. These receptor sequences come from a man aged 25 to 45 in good health and CMV-seropositive.

This clone was detected only once. The rearrangement joins TRBV10-3 to TRBJ2-7; a weak D match, TRBD2 (7 bases). The length of the CDR3 is 13 residues. The V and J ends lost 11 bases and 5 bases respectively, with 19 bases between them. The germline V gene has CDR1 ENHRY and CDR2 SYGVKD. The CDR3 DNA is TGTGCCGTCAACTACAGGGAGGGTAACGAGCAGTACTTC. As protein: CAVNYREGNEQYF.

This clone has a handful of counts. V and J are TRBV30 and TRBJ2-3, with a tentative D call TRBD1 (6 bases). The ends were cut back, 2 bases at V and 11 bases at J, with 14 bases in the middle. CDR3 length equals 12 residues. CDR1 and CDR2 from the germline V gene are GTSNPN and SVGIG (reference sequence). CDR3 coding DNA: TGTGCCTGGAGTCACCAACAGGGCCTGCAGTATTTT. Its translation is CAWSHQQGLQYF.

CDR3 protein: CSVEAGRRDRETRFRREQYF. The CDR3 nucleotides are TGCAGCGTTGAAGCCGGGCGCCGGGACAGGGAAACCCGTTTTCGGCGCGAGCAGTACTTC. The chain links TRBV29-1 to TRBJ2-7; 9 bases map to TRBD1. V lost 1 base to trimming and J lost 6 bases; unmatched junction nucleotides: 25. The CDR3 loop spans 20 amino acids. From germline, CDR1 is SQVTM and CDR2 ANQGSEA.

This clone was observed a handful of times. The CDR3 DNA sequence: TGTGCCAGCAGGCATTGGGGACAGGGGAAAGAAGAGACCCAGTACTTC. Translation gives CASRHWGQGKEETQYF. V and J are TRBV28 and TRBJ2-5; the match to TRBD1 covers 10 bases. The CDR3 runs 16 residues. V lost 6 bases and J lost 3; bases outside the gene matches: 10. Germline V gene sequence: CDR1 MDHEN, CDR2 SYDVKM. Looking up the rest from reference TRBV28 and TRBJ2-5 gives the full variable domain: DVKVTQSSRYLVKRTGEKVFLECVQDMDHENMFWYRQDPGLGLRLIYFSYDVKMKEKGDIPEGYSVSREKKERFSLILESASTNQTSMYLCASRHWGQGKEETQYFGPGTRLLVL.